This record concerns one TCR beta chain sequence. This specimen belongs to a study of blood T cell repertoires in COVID-19. Background on the study: Some COVID-19 samples were acute and others convalescent; all came from the United States, Italy and Spain. The analysed material was cDNA or gDNA that came from T cells, B-cell-depleted T cells, or PBMCs.

In the original analysis: Amplification from reference gene primers served as the basis for estimated nucleated cell counts. Sequencing used immunoSEQ multiplex PCR; TCRdb keeps in-frame clones, though not all of them. V and J calls and clone size come straight from that table; D and trimming were deduced from the DNA. Of approximately 110,000 clones detected, 85% to 90% appear once; the ten largest clones hold 3.5% to 5%. Sequencing was performed on peripheral blood. The receptor was derived from a man between 50 and 59 years old with acute or convalescent COVID-19.

DNA of the CDR3: TGTGCCAGCAGTAGGACAGGGACCTACGAGCAGTACTTC. Its translation: CASSRTGTYEQYF. V and J are TRBV2 and TRBJ2-7, with 8 bases lining up with TRBD1. The CDR3 runs 13 residues. Germline trimming cut 5 bases from V and 2 bases from J; bases unmatched to any gene: 2. CDR1 SNHLY and CDR2 FYNNEI come from the germline V gene.